The 7 T cell receptor beta chains given below trace back to one sample, sequenced in a study of T cell responses to AZD1222 COVID-19 vaccine. The method was immunoSEQ multiplex PCR; TCRdb's version includes in-frame clones alone and lacks a portion of them. The data contain tens of thousands of clones, around 86% of them seen just once; the ten biggest clones take up around 9.6%. The sample here was peripheral blood, taken on day 0 of AZD1222 vaccination. The source of these receptors is an adult in good health.

The chain uses TRBV6-6 and TRBJ2-7; the D gene is possibly TRBD1 (6 bases). Per the germline V gene, CDR1 is MNHNY and CDR2 is SVGAGI (reference sequence). V lost 2 bases to trimming and J lost 5 bases, with 13 bases between them. The CDR3 length is 14 residues. In DNA, the CDR3 is TGTGCCAGCAGTTACAACGGTAACAGGGACGAGCAGTACTTC. Its protein is CASSYNGNRDEQYF.

The chain carries TRBV7-2 and TRBJ2-5, with D possibly TRBD1 on 6 matching bases. The length of the CDR3 is 14 residues. The germline CDR1 and CDR2 sequences are SGHTA and FQGNSA. V was pared by 2 bases and J by 4 bases, with 11 bases between. The CDR3 DNA follows: TGTGCCAGCAGCTTATGGGGGCCCGGAGAGACCCAGTACTTC. It codes for CASSLWGPGETQYF.

The chain is built from TRBV7-2 and TRBJ1-1; D remains ambiguous. V was trimmed by 2 bases and J by 4 bases, leaving 5 bases between them. Germline V gene sequence: CDR1 SGHTA, CDR2 FQGNSA. This CDR3 contains 12 residues. CDR3 DNA sequence: TGTGCCAGCAGCTTATGGGCCACTGAAGCTTTCTTT. Translation: CASSLWATEAFF.

The chain joins TRBV7-2 to TRBJ2-7; either TRBD1 or TRBD2 may supply D (6 bases each). Germline-derived CDR1 and CDR2 are SGHTA and FQGNSA. V was cut by 3 bases and J by 2 bases, with 14 bases left in between. The CDR3 consists of 15 residues. CDR3 sequence reads: CASSLVGGLTYEQYF. As DNA, the CDR3 is TGTGCCAGCAGCTTGGTAGGGGGGCTTACCTACGAGCAGTACTTC.

The V and J genes are TRBV9 and TRBJ1-4; 8 bases are a match to TRBD1. Trimming took 1 base from V and 6 from J; bases not matched to a gene: 5. The germline V gene encodes CDR1 SGDLS and CDR2 YYNGEE. CDR3 length: 15 residues. The CDR3 region is CASSVSDRADEKLFF. The CDR3 nucleotides are TGTGCCAGCAGCGTATCGGACAGGGCCGATGAAAAACTGTTTTTT. The variable domain in full, with the rest retrieved from reference TRBV9 and TRBJ1-4, is DSGVTQTPKHLITATGQRVTLRCSPRSGDLSVYWYQQSLDQGLQFLIQYYNGEERAKGNILERFSAQQFPDLHSELNLSSLELGDSALYFCASSVSDRADEKLFFGSGTQLSVL.

The chain employs TRBV7-9 and TRBJ2-1; tentative D call: TRBD2 (5 bases). The ends were cut back, 10 bases at V and 0 bases at J, with 19 bases in the middle. The CDR3 contains 16 residues. The germline CDR1 and CDR2 sequences are SEHNR and FQNEAQ (reference sequence). The DNA for the CDR3 is TGTGCCATTGATAGCGAGGTCGCAAGCTCCTACAATGAGCAGTTCTTC. Residues: CAIDSEVASSYNEQFF.

The chain combines TRBV7-2 with TRBJ1-2, with D hard to call. This CDR3 has 14 residues. The germline gives CDR1 SGHTA, CDR2 FQGNSA. The germline V and J ends were trimmed by 5 bases and 7 bases, with 17 bases remaining between them. The CDR3 here is CASSAAGVASGYTF. The CDR3 nucleotides are TGTGCCAGCAGCGCCGCCGGGGTCGCCAGTGGCTACACCTTC.